The clone carrying this T cell receptor beta chain was observed at least ten times. The sample originates from a study of blood T cells in healthy people across ages. J was trimmed by 5 bases and V by 5 bases; bases with no gene match: 6. The CDR3 runs 14 residues. The use of a sample-barcoded 5' primer and a J-beta primer mix characterized a second PCR of roughly 6 to 11 cycles. TCRdb passed the 5' RACE reads through MiXCR, listing each CDR3 protein once. The sample gives about 1.6 million distinct CDR3 sequences, approximately 32% of which show up once; around 11% is in the top ten. Sequencing was carried out using blood. This TCR was sampled from a woman in her 30s in good health. This chain joins TRBV12-3 or TRBV12-4 and TRBJ2-3; TRBD1 matches at 8 bases. This CDR3 reads CASSRTGLRDTQYF. CDR3 in DNA: TGTGCCAGCAGTCGGACAGGGTTACGAGATACGCAGTATTTT.